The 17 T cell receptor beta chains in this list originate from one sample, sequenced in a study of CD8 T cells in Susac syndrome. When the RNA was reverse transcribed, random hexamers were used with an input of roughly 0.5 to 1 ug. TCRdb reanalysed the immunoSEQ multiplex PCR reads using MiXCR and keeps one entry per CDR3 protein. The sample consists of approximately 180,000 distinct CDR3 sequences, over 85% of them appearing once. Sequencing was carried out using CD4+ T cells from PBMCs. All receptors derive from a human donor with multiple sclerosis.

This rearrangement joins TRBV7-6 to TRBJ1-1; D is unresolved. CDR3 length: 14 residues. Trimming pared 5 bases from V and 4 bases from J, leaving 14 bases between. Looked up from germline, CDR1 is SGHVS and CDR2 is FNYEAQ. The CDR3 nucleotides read TGTGCCAGCAGCCCGAACCCGGGGTCCACTGAAGCTTTCTTT. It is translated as CASSPNPGSTEAFF.

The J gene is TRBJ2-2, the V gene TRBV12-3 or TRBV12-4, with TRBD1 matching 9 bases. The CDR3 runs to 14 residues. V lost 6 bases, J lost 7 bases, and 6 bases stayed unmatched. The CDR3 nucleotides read TGTGCCAGCAGCCAAGGACAGGGGCACGGGGAGCTGTTTTTT. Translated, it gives CASSQGQGHGELFF.

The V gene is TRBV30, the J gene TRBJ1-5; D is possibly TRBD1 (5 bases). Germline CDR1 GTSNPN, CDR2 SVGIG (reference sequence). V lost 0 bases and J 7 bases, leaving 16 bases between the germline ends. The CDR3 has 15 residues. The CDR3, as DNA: TGTGCCTGGAGTGTACAGGACGGCCGGAGGCAGCCCCAGCATTTT. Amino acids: CAWSVQDGRRQPQHF.

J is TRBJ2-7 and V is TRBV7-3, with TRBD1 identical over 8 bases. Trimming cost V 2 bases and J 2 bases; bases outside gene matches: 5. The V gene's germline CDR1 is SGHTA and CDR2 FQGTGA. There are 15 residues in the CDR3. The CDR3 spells CASSLGTGKAYEQYF. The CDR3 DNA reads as TGTGCCAGCAGCTTAGGGACAGGAAAGGCCTACGAGCAGTACTTC.

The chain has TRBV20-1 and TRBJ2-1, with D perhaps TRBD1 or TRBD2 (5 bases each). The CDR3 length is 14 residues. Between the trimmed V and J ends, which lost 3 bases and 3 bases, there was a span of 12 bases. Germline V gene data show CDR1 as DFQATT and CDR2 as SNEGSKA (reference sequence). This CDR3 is CSASDGAGYNEQFF. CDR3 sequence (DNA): TGCAGTGCTAGTGACGGGGCGGGCTACAATGAGCAGTTCTTC.

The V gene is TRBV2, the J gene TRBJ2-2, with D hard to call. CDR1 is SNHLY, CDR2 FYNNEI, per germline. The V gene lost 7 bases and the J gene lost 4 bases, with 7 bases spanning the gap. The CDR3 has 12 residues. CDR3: CASIGFTGELFF. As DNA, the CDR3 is TGTGCCAGCATCGGGTTCACCGGGGAGCTGTTTTTT.

As DNA, the CDR3 is TGTGCCAGTAGTATGAGCATTAGTACCACAGATACGCAGTATTTT. Its protein product is CASSMSISTTDTQYF. V and J are TRBV19 and TRBJ2-3, with D unresolved. Germline lookup yields CDR1 LNHDA and CDR2 SQIVND (reference sequence). This CDR3 region has 15 residues. V was trimmed by 3 bases and J by 2 bases, leaving 12 bases between them.

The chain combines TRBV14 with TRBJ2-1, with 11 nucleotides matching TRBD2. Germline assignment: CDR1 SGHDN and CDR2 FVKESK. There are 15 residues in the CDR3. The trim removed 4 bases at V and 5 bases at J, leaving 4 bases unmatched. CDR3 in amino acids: CASSRLAGLNNEQFF. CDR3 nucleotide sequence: TGTGCCAGCAGCCGACTAGCGGGACTAAACAATGAGCAGTTCTTC.

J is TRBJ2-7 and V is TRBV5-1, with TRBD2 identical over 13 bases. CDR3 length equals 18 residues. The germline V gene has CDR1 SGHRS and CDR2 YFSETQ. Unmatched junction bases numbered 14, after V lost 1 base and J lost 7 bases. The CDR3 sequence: CASSLLSRLAGGMGEQYF. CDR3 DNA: TGCGCCAGCAGCTTGTTGTCCCGACTAGCGGGGGGAATGGGGGAGCAGTACTTC.

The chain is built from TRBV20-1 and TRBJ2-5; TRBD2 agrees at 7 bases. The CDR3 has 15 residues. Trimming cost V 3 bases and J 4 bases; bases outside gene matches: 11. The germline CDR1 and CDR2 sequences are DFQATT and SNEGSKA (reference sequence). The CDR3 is CSASGRAGVGETQYF. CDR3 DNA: TGCAGTGCTAGCGGGCGGGCGGGAGTGGGAGAGACCCAGTACTTC.

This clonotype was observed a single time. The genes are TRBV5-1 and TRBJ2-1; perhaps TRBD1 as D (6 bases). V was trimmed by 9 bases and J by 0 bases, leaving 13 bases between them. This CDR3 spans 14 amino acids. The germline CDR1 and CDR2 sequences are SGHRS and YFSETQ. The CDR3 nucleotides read TGCGCCACCGGACGGGACAACTCCTACAATGAGCAGTTCTTC. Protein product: CATGRDNSYNEQFF.

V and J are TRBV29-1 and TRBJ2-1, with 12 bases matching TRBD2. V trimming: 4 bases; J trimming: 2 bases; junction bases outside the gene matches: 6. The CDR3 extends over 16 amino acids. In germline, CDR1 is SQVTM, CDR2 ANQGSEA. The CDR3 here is CSVVASGGAAYNEQFF. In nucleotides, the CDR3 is TGCAGCGTTGTTGCTAGCGGGGGGGCGGCCTACAATGAGCAGTTCTTC.

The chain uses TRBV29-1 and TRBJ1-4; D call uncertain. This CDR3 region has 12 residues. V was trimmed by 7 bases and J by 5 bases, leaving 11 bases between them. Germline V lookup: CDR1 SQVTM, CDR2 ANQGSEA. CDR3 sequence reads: CSAGNGNEKLFF. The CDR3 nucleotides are TGCAGCGCGGGGAACGGGAATGAAAAACTGTTTTTT.

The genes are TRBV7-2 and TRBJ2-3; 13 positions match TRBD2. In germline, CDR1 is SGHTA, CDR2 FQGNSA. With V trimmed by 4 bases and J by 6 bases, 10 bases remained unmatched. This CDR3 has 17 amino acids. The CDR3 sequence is CASSSLGGTSGTDTQYF. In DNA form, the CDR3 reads TGTGCCAGCAGCTCACTGGGAGGGACTAGCGGGACGGATACGCAGTATTTT.

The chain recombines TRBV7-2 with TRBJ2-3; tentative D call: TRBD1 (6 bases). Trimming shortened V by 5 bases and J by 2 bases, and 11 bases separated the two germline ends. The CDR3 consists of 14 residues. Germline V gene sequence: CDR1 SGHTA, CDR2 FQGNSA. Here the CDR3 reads CASSRTEVTDTQYF. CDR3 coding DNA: TGTGCCAGCAGCCGGACAGAGGTCACAGATACGCAGTATTTT.

The CDR3 spells CASSETRFGTAEYGYTF. The CDR3 bases are TGTGCCAGCAGCGAAACAAGATTTGGGACAGCCGAATATGGCTACACCTTC. The chain has TRBV2 and TRBJ1-2; 7 nucleotides align to TRBD1. Germline CDR1 reads SNHLY; CDR2 reads FYNNEI. The CDR3 loop spans 17 amino acids. V trimming: 6 bases; J trimming: 5 bases; junction bases outside the gene matches: 18.

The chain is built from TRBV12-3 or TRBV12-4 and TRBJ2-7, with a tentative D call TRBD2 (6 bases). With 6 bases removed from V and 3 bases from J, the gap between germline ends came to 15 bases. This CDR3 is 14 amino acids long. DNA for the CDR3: TGTGCCAGCAGAGGGACTCCCCGCGTCTACGAGCAGTACTTC. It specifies CASRGTPRVYEQYF.